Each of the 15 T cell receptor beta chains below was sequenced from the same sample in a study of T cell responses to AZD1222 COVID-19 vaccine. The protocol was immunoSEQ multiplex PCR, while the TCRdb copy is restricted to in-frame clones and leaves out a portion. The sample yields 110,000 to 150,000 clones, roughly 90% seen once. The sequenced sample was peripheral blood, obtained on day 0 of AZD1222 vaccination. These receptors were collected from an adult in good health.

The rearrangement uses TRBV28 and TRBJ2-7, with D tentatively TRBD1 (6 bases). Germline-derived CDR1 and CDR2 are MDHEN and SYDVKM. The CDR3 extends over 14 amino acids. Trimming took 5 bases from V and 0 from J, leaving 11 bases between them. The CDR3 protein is CASSPADSSYEQYF. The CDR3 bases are TGTGCCAGCAGTCCCGCGGACAGCTCCTACGAGCAGTACTTC.

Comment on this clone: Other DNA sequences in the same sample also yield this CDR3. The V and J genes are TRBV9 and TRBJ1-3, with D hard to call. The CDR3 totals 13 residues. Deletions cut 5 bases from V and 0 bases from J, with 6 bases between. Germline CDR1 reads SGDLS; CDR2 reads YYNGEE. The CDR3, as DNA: TGTGCCAGCAGGGGTGGCTCTGGAAACACCATATATTTT. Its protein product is CASRGGSGNTIYF.

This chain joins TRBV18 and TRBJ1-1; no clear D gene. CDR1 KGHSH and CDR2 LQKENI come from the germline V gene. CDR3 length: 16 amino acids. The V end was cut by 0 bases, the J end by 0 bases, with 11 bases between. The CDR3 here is CASSPPARTVNTEAFF. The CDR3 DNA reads TGTGCCAGCTCACCACCGGCCCGGACGGTGAACACTGAAGCTTTCTTT.

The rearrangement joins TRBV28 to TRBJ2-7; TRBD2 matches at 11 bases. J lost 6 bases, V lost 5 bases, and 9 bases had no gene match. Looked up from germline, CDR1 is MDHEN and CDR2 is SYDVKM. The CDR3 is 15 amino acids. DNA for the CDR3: TGTGCCAGCAGTGTTAGCGGGAGGGCCATTGGCGAGCAGTACTTC. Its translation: CASSVSGRAIGEQYF.

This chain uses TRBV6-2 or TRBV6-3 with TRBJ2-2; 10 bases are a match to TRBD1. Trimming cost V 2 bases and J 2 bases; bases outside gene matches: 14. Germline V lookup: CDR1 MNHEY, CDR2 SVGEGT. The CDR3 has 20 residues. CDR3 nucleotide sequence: TGTGCCAGCAGTTACGCGGGTCGGGACAGGGGCCGGACTAACACCGGGGAGCTGTTTTTT. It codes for CASSYAGRDRGRTNTGELFF.

The CDR3: CASSPGWALGLNYGYTF. DNA for the CDR3: TGTGCCAGCAGCCCCGGGTGGGCCCTGGGGCTTAACTATGGCTACACCTTC. The chain uses TRBV7-9 and TRBJ1-2, with a possible D match to TRBD1 (5 bases). CDR3 size: 17 residues. Per germline, CDR1 SEHNR and CDR2 FQNEAQ (reference sequence). V was shortened by 5 bases and J by 1 base, with 20 bases between the two germline ends.

The DNA of the CDR3 is TGTGCCAGCAGCCTTGAAGGGTGGGTCGGGTATGGCTACACCTTC. Its protein product is CASSLEGWVGYGYTF. This sequence joins TRBV4-2 and TRBJ1-2; D is undetermined. This CDR3 contains 15 residues. Trimming took off 4 bases at V and 5 bases at J, with 17 bases between the two ends. In germline, CDR1 is LGHNA, CDR2 YNFKEQ.

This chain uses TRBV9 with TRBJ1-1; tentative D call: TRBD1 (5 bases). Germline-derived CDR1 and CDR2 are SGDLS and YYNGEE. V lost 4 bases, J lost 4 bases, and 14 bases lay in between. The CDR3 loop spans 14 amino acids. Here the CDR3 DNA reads TGTGCCAGCAGCCCCCTTGGGGGAGGCACTGAAGCTTTCTTT. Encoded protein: CASSPLGGGTEAFF.

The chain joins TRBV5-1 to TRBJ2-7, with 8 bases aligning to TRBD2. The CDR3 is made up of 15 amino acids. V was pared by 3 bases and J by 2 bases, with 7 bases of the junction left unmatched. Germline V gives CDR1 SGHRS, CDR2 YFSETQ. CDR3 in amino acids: CASSSPTSGPYEQYF. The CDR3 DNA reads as TGCGCCAGCAGCTCGCCCACTAGCGGACCCTACGAGCAGTACTTC.

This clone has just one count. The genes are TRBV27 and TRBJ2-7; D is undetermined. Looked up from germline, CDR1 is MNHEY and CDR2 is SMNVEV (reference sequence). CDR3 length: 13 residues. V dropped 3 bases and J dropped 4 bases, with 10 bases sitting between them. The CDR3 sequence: CASSFDIKYEQYF. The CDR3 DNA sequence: TGTGCCAGCAGTTTCGACATAAAGTACGAGCAGTACTTC.

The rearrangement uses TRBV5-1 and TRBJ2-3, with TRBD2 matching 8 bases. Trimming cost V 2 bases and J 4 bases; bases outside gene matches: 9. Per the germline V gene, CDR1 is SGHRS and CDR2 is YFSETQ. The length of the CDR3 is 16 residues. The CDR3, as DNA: TGCGCCAGCAGCTTTCTTTCCAGCGGGAGTCCAGATACGCAGTATTTT. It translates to CASSFLSSGSPDTQYF.

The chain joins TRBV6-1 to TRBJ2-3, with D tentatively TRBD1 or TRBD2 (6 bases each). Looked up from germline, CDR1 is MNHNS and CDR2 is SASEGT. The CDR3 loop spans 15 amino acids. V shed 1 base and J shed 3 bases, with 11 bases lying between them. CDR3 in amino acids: CASSEGGAQTDTQYF. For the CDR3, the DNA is TGTGCCAGCAGTGAAGGGGGGGCGCAGACAGATACGCAGTATTTT.

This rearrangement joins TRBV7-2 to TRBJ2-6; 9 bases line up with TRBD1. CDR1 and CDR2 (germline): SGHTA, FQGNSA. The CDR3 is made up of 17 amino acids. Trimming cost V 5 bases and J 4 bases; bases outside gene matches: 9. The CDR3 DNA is TGTGCCAGCAGCCCACGGACAGGGGCAGAGGGGGCCAACGTCCTGACTTTC. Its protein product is CASSPRTGAEGANVLTF. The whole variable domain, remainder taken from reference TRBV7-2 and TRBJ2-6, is GAGVSQSPSNKVTEKGKDVELRCDPISGHTALYWYRQSLGQGLEFLIYFQGNSAPDKSGLPSDRFSAERTGGSVSTLTIQRTQQEDSAVYLCASSPRTGAEGANVLTFGAGSRLTVL.

DNA of the CDR3: TGTGCCAGTAGTATAGATCGGGGGGTGGGTGAGCAGTTCTTC. It encodes CASSIDRGVGEQFF. The chain links TRBV19 to TRBJ2-1, with TRBD2 matching over 7 bases. There are 14 residues in the CDR3. V was clipped by 0 bases and J by 9 bases; unmatched bases: 5. Germline V gives CDR1 LNHDA, CDR2 SQIVND (reference sequence).

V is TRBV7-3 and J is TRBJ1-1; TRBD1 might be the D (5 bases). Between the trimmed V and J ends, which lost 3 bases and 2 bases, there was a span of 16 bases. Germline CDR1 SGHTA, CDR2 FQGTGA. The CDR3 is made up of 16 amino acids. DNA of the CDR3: TGTGCCAGCAGCTTGACCCCCCGGCAGGGCAACACTGAAGCTTTCTTT. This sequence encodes CASSLTPRQGNTEAFF.